This is a list of T cell receptor beta chains from one sample in a study of CD8+CD57+ T cells in acquired aplastic anemia. TCRdb analysed the reads with MiXCR anew, one entry per CDR3 protein. The sample lists hundreds of thousands of distinct CDR3 sequences, just under 70% seen once, with around 4% in the top ten. Sequences were obtained from sorted CD4+, CD8+, or CD8+CD57+ T cells (not recorded which) from PBMCs. These receptor sequences come from a human donor in good health, serving as a control. CDR3s include the opening cysteine and the closing phenylalanine or tryptophan. The D gene is left open where the match is weak. Size is omitted from some rows. Given values are once, few, many or a class for expanded clones.

>TRBJ2-2|14|-|many|TRBV15
CATSRVKDTGELFF
TGTGCCACCAGCAGAGTCAAGGACACCGGGGAGCTGTTTTTT
>TRBJ2-1|12|TRBD2|-|TRBV3-1
CASRRLAGEQFF
TGTGCCAGCAGACGTCTAGCGGGGGAGCAGTTCTTC
>TRBJ1-6|14|-|few|TRBV4-3
CASSQDRVDSPPHF
TGCGCCAGCAGCCAAGATCGAGTAGATTCACCCCCCCACTTT
>TRBJ1-1|15|-|-|TRBV9
CASSVGGQMNTEAFF
TGTGCCAGCAGCGTAGGAGGACAGATGAACACTGAAGCTTTCTTT
>TRBJ2-3|15|-|many|TRBV5-1
CASSLARGNTDTQYF
TGCGCCAGCAGCTTGGCCAGGGGCAACACGGATACGCAGTATTTT
>TRBJ2-1|16|-|-|TRBV5-4
CASSYRDSPYYNEQFF
TGTGCCAGCAGCTATCGGGACTCCCCCTACTACAATGAGCAGTTCTTC
>TRBJ2-7|16|-|-|TRBV6-4
CAGNATRRRLAYEQYF
TGTGCCGGCAATGCCACGAGGCGGCGTCTCGCCTACGAGCAGTACTTC
>TRBJ2-5|15|-|few|TRBV27
CASSFGFGNSGTQYF
TGTGCCAGCAGTTTTGGTTTCGGGAACTCGGGGACCCAGTACTTC
>TRBJ2-3|13|-|-|TRBV2
CASSVQSAITQYF
TGTGCCAGCAGCGTACAGAGTGCAATTACGCAGTATTTT
>TRBJ1-2|14|-|-|TRBV7-2
CASSGEQADYGYTF
TGTGCCAGCAGTGGAGAGCAGGCTGACTATGGCTACACCTTC
>TRBJ1-2|15|-|-|TRBV7-8
CASSLSLRTNIGYTF
TGTGCCAGCAGCTTATCGCTAAGGACTAACATTGGCTACACCTTC
>TRBJ1-2|15|-|-|TRBV7-2
CASSQTHGTRGGFTF
TGTGCCAGCAGCCAAACGCACGGGACACGGGGTGGCTTCACCTTC
>TRBJ1-6|15|TRBD1|-|TRBV2
CASAHRGGINSPLHF
TGTGCCAGCGCCCACAGGGGTGGAATTAATTCACCCCTCCACTTT
>TRBJ2-5|14|TRBD1|-|TRBV9
CASSVNRGRETQYF
TGTGCCAGCAGCGTAAACAGGGGGCGAGAGACCCAGTACTTC
>TRBJ2-1|15|-|-|TRBV20-1
CSARVVPNYHNEQFF
TGCAGTGCTAGGGTCGTACCTAACTATCACAATGAGCAGTTCTTC
>TRBJ2-1|15|TRBD2|many|TRBV24-1
CATSDTSGGVGEQFF
TGTGCCACCAGTGATACTAGCGGGGGGGTAGGTGAGCAGTTCTTC
>TRBJ2-1|16|-|once|TRBV7-8
CASSLEGLARDIGQFF
TGTGCCAGCAGCTTAGAGGGACTCGCGAGGGACATTGGGCAGTTCTTC
>TRBJ2-1|13|-|-|TRBV20-1
CSAPYSVRMEQFF
TGCAGTGCTCCCTATTCGGTCAGGATGGAGCAGTTCTTC
>TRBJ1-5|15|TRBD1|-|TRBV20-1
CSASPGQGAGQPQHF
TGCAGTGCTAGCCCGGGACAGGGGGCAGGTCAGCCCCAGCATTTT
>TRBJ1-2|15|-|-|TRBV7-6
CASSLEMGNRDFYTF
TGTGCCAGCAGCTTAGAAATGGGGAACCGGGACTTCTACACCTTC
>TRBJ1-1|14|-|few|TRBV7-9
CASSFVRGSTEAFF
TGTGCCAGCAGCTTTGTCAGGGGAAGCACTGAAGCTTTCTTT
>TRBJ2-3|16|TRBD1|-|TRBV9
CASSAGQGISTDTQYF
TGTGCCAGCAGCGCAGGACAGGGGATCAGCACAGATACGCAGTATTTT
>TRBJ2-7|13|-|many|TRBV20-1
CSARISNGYEQYF
TGCAGTGCTAGAATATCAAACGGGTACGAGCAGTACTTC
>TRBJ1-2|11|-|-|TRBV2
CASSLTLGYTF
TGTGCCAGCAGCCTAACCCTAGGCTACACCTTC
>TRBJ1-4|14|TRBD1|many|TRBV25-1
CASSERQGREKLFF
TGTGCCAGCAGTGAAAGACAGGGGCGGGAAAAACTGTTTTTT
>TRBJ2-3|14|-|-|TRBV5-1
CASSLRAGATTQYF
TGTGCCAGCAGCTTGCGGGCAGGGGCTACTACGCAGTATTTT
>TRBJ2-3|14|-|-|TRBV14
CASSQGGAIDTQYF
TGTGCCAGCAGCCAAGGGGGGGCCATAGATACGCAGTATTTT
>TRBJ1-3|16|-|many|TRBV4-2
CASSQDWGSSGNTIYF
TGTGCCAGCAGCCAAGATTGGGGGAGCTCTGGAAACACCATATATTTT
>TRBJ2-7|17|-|many|TRBV6-1
CASSEALGAGRPYEQYF
TGTGCCAGCAGTGAAGCGCTGGGCGCTGGAAGACCCTACGAGCAGTACTTC
>TRBJ2-7|13|-|many|TRBV3-1
CASSHLQPYEQYF
TGTGCCAGCAGCCACCTCCAACCCTACGAGCAGTACTTC
>TRBJ2-5|15|-|once|TRBV7-3
CASSLHKGITPPQYF
TGTGCCAGCAGCTTGCACAAGGGCATTACACCCCCCCAGTACTTC
>TRBJ2-3|11|-|many|TRBV24-1
CATSLGDTQYF
TGTGCCACCAGTCTGGGGGATACGCAGTATTTT
>TRBJ2-3|13|-|many|TRBV5-1
CASNQGGTDTQYF
TGCGCCTCCAATCAGGGGGGTACAGATACGCAGTATTTT
>TRBJ2-5|15|-|many|TRBV10-3
CAISDPTLTQETQYF
TGTGCCATCAGTGATCCCACCTTGACGCAAGAGACCCAGTACTTC
>TRBJ1-5|15|-|-|TRBV27
CCGSPRQRFNQPQHF
TGTTGCGGCAGTCCTAGACAACGGTTCAATCAGCCCCAGCATTTT
>TRBJ1-2|12|-|-|TRBV5-1
CASSLRGAGTTF
TGTGCCAGCAGCTTGAGGGGGGCAGGGACCACCTTC
>TRBJ2-2|16|-|-|TRBV20-1
CSASDTAGTPTGELSF
TGCAGTGCTAGCGATACGGCCGGGACACCGACCGGGGAGCTGTCTTTT
>TRBJ1-1|13|TRBD1|-|TRBV5-8
CASSLSAGGEAFF
TGTGCCAGCAGCTTATCAGCAGGGGGTGAAGCTTTCTTT
>TRBJ1-1|14|-|-|TRBV20-1
CSASLPTQNTEAFF
TGCAGTGCCAGTCTCCCGACACAAAACACTGAAGCTTTCTTT
>TRBJ2-5|15|TRBD2|-|TRBV7-3
CASRNMGRGYTFQYF
TGTGCCAGCAGAAATATGGGGAGGGGCTACACGTTCCAGTACTTC
>TRBJ2-5|16|-|-|TRBV11-1
CASSGLDGQPAETQYF
TGTGCCAGCAGCGGACTTGACGGACAGCCAGCTGAGACCCAGTACTTC
>TRBJ2-3|15|-|-|TRBV9
CASSAKPQGLDTQYF
TGTGCCAGCAGCGCAAAGCCACAGGGTCTTGATACGCAGTATTTT
>TRBJ2-7|14|-|-|TRBV7-8
CASSLALAYEQYFF
-
>TRBJ2-1|13|TRBD1|many|TRBV7-2
CASKHRGINEQFF
TGTGCCAGCAAACACAGGGGAATCAATGAGCAGTTCTTC
>TRBJ2-5|11|-|-|TRBV20-1
CSVSVGGTGDF
TGCAGCGTTAGCGTAGGTGGGACCGGTGACTTC
>TRBJ2-5|16|TRBD1|many|TRBV4-3
CASSQGTGAPQETQYF
TGCGCCAGCAGCCAGGGGACAGGGGCTCCCCAAGAGACCCAGTACTTC
>TRBJ2-5|13|-|-|TRBV12-3/TRBV12-4
CASSDGTTETQYF
TGTGCCAGCAGTGACGGGACCACCGAGACCCAGTACTTC
>TRBJ2-3|12|-|once|TRBV7-3
CASSLGRDRSYF
TGTGCCAGCAGCCTAGGGCGGGATAGGTCGTATTTT
>TRBJ2-7|13|TRBD2|many|TRBV19
CASSIGGEYEQYF
TGTGCCAGTAGTATTGGGGGGGAATACGAGCAGTACTTC
>TRBJ1-5|15|-|few|TRBV25-1
CASRAGGASNQPQHF
TGTGCCAGCAGGGCGGGTGGGGCTAGCAATCAGCCCCAGCATTTT
>TRBJ1-2|14|TRBD1|-|TRBV20-1
CSARVWQGAAGYTF
TGCAGTGCTAGAGTGTGGCAGGGGGCCGCTGGCTACACCTTC
>TRBJ2-7|14|-|-|TRBV9
CASETTASSYEQYF
TGTGCCAGTGAAACGACGGCGAGCTCCTACGAGCAGTACTTC
>TRBJ1-6|16|-|-|TRBV12-3/TRBV12-4
CASSGSSGAINSPLHF
TGTGCCAGCAGTGGTTCCTCAGGGGCGATCAATTCACCCCTCCACTTT
>TRBJ2-5|15|-|-|TRBV9
CASSFGRNSQEPQYF
TGTGCCAGCAGCTTTGGCAGGAATAGCCAAGAGCCCCAGTACTTC